This T cell receptor (beta chain) was recovered during a study of T cell clones after liver transplantation. CDR1 is SGHRS and CDR2 is YFSETQ in the germline V gene. CDR3 length: 16 residues. V was trimmed by 4 bases and J by 6 bases, leaving 23 bases between them. Assay: immunoSEQ multiplex PCR; the TCRdb copy retains only in-frame clones and omits some. The table lists tens of thousands of clones, approximately 81% of them singletons. Unstimulated PBMCs were sorted into CD3+CD4+ and CD3+CD8+ populations. The sample was CD4+ T cells from blood, taken around 48 months after liver transplant. The receptor's source is a human patient who received a liver transplant. Some T cells may be graft donor cells. V gene TRBV5-1 combines with J gene TRBJ2-7, with a tentative D call TRBD1 (6 bases). Here the CDR3 DNA reads TGCGCCAGCAGCCCGGGGACAAAGCCCGTCACCATCGAGCAGTACTTC. Translated: CASSPGTKPVTIEQYF.